What follows are 5 T cell receptor beta chains derived from one specimen sequenced in a study of shared clonotypes between healthy human individuals. Method: immunoSEQ multiplex PCR; TCRdb's copy keeps in-frame clones and lacks some. There are hundreds of thousands of clones in the sample; around 92% occur only once, and 24% lies in the top ten. Terminally differentiated effector memory CD45RA+ cells were excluded by CCR7 positive selection of CD45RO-negative cells. Material for sequencing was naive CD8+ T cells sorted from blood. Receptors originate from a man between 25 and 39 years old in good health.

J is TRBJ2-3 and V is TRBV5-6, with 11 nucleotides matching TRBD2. The length of the CDR3 is 16 residues. J lost 2 bases, V lost 4 bases, and 6 bases had no gene match. The V gene's germline CDR1 is SGHDT and CDR2 YYEEEE. CDR3 DNA sequence: TGTGCCAGCAGCACGGGACTAGCGGACTACACAGATACGCAGTATTTT. This sequence encodes CASSTGLADYTDTQYF.

The V call is TRBV11-2, the J call TRBJ2-5; D is undetermined. Germline CDR1 SGHAT, CDR2 FQNNGV. The CDR3 sequence is 14 residues long. V dropped 1 base and J dropped 2 bases, with 8 bases sitting between them. CDR3 region: CASSLVGGQETQYF. CDR3 sequence (DNA): TGTGCCAGCAGCTTAGTCGGCGGACAAGAGACCCAGTACTTC.

The J gene is TRBJ1-1, the V gene TRBV7-9, with 7 bases lining up with TRBD1. Per germline, CDR1 SEHNR and CDR2 FQNEAQ (reference sequence). The V and J ends lost 5 bases and 10 bases, in that order; junction bases with no gene match: 16. CDR3 size: 15 residues. The CDR3, as DNA: TGTGCCAGCAGCCACGATAAGGACAGGCGAGTGGTAGCTTTCTTT. Its protein is CASSHDKDRRVVAFF.

Regarding this clone: The same CDR3 can be traced to other DNA sequences in this sample. This rearrangement joins TRBV6-6 to TRBJ2-5, with no clear D. The V and J ends lost 3 bases and 5 bases respectively, with 4 bases between them. CDR1 and CDR2 from the germline V gene are MNHNY and SVGAGI (reference sequence). The CDR3 extends over 11 amino acids. This CDR3 reads CASSYGETQYF. The CDR3, as DNA: TGTGCCAGCAGTTATGGGGAGACCCAGTACTTC.

The gene calls are TRBV21-1 and TRBJ2-7; the D call of TRBD1 is as the table states it, not checked on the DNA. TRBV21-1 is labeled a pseudogene. This CDR3 spans 15 amino acids. CDR3 loop: CASSKDQGFEYEQYF. The CDR3, as DNA: TGTGCCAGCAGCAAAGACCAGGGCTTCGAGTACGAGCAGTACTTC.